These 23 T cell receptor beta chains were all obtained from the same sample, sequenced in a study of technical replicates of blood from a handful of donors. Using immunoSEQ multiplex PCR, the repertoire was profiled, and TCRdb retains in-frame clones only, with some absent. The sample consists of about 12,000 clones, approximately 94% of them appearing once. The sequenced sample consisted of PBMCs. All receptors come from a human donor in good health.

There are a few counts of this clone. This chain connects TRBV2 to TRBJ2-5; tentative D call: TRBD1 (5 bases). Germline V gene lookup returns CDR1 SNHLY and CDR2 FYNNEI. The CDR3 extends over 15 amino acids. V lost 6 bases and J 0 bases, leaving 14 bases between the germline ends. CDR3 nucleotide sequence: TGTGCCAGCAGGGTAGACAGCCTAAACCAAGAGACCCAGTACTTC. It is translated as CASRVDSLNQETQYF.

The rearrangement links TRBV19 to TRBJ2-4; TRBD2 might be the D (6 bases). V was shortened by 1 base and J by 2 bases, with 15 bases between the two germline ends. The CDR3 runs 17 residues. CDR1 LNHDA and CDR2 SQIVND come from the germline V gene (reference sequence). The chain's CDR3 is CASSIALGSGSKNIQYF. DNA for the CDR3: TGTGCCAGTAGTATAGCCTTGGGTAGCGGTTCCAAAAACATTCAGTACTTC.

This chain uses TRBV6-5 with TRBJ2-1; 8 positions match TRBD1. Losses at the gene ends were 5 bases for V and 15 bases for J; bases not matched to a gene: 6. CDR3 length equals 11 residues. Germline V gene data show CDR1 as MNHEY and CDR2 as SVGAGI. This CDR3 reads CASSGGQALFF. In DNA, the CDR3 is TGTGCCAGCAGTGGGGGACAGGCGCTGTTCTTC.

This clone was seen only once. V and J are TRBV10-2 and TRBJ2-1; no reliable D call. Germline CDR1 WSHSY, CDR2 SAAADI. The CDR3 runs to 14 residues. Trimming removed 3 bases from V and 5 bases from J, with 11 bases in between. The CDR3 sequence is CASSDRKADNEQFF. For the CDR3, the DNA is TGCGCCAGCAGTGATAGGAAGGCGGACAATGAGCAGTTCTTC.

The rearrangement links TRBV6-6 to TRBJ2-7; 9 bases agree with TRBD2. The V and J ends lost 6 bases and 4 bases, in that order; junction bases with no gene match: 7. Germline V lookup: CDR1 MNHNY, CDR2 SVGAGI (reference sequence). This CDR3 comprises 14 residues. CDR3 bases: TGTGCCAGCAGACGGACTAGCGTGTTGTACGAGCAGTACTTC. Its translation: CASRRTSVLYEQYF.

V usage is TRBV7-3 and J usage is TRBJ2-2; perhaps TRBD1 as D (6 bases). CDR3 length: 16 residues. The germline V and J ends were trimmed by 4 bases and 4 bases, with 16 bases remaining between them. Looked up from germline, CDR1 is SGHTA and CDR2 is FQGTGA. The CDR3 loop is CASSSPKGVGTGELFF. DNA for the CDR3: TGTGCCAGCAGCTCCCCGAAGGGGGTGGGCACCGGGGAGCTGTTTTTT.

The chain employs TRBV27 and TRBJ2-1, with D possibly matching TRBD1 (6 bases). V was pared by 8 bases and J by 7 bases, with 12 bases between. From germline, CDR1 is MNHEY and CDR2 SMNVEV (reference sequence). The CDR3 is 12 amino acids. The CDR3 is CASGRQANEQFF. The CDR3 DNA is TGTGCCAGCGGGCGACAGGCAAATGAGCAGTTCTTC.

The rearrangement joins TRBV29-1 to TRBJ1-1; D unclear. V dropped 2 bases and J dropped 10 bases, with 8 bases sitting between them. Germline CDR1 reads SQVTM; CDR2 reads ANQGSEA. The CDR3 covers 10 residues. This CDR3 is CSVEPASAFF. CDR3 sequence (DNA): TGCAGCGTTGAACCCGCGTCAGCTTTCTTT.

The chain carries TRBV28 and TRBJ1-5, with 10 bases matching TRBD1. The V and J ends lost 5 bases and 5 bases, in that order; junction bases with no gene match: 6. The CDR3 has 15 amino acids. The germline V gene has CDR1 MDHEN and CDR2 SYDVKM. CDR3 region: CASSIRTGGDQPQHF. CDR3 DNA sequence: TGTGCCAGCAGTATACGGACAGGGGGTGATCAGCCCCAGCATTTT.

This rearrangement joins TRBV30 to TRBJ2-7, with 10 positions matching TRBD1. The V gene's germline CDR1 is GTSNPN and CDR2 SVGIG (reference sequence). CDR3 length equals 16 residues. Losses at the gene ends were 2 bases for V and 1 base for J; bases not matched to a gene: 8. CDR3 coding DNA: TGTGCCTGGAGTCCCCGAGAGGGACAGGGGTCCTACGAGCAGTACTTC. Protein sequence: CAWSPREGQGSYEQYF.

The CDR3 region is CASSPQGRGGYTF. The CDR3 nucleotides are TGTGCCAGCAGCCCACAGGGGAGAGGCGGCTACACCTTC. J is TRBJ1-2 and V is TRBV6-1; TRBD1 matches 7 bases. The CDR3 is 13 amino acids. V was pared by 6 bases and J by 8 bases, with 9 bases of the junction left unmatched. CDR1 and CDR2 from the germline V gene are MNHNS and SASEGT.

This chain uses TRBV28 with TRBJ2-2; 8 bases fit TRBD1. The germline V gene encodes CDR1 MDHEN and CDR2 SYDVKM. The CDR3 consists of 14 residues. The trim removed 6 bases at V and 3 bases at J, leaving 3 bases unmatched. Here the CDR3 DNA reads TGTGCCAGCAGAACGGGACAGGACACCGGGGAGCTGTTTTTT. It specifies CASRTGQDTGELFF.

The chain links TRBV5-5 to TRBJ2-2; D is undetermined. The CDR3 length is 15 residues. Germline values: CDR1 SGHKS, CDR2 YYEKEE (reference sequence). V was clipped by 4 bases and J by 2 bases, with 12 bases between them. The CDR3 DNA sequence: TGTGCCAGCAGCCCGGGTGTCACTAACACCGGGGAGCTGTTTTTT. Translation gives CASSPGVTNTGELFF.

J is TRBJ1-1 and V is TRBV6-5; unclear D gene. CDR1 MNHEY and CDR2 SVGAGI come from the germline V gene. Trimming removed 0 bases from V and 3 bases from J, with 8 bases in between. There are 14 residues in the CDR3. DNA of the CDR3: TGTGCCAGCAGTTACTCGAGAGTTCACACTGAAGCTTTCTTT. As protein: CASSYSRVHTEAFF.

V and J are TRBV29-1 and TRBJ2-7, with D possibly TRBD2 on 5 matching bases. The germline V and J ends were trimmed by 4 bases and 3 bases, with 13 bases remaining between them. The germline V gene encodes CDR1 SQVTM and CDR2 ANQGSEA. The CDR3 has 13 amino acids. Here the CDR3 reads CSVVLAPIYEQYF. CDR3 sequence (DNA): TGCAGCGTTGTGCTAGCCCCCATCTACGAGCAGTACTTC.

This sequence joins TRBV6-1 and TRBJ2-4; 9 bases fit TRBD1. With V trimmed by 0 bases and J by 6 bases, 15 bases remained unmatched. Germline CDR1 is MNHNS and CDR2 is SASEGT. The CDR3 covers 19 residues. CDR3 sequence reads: CASSEALQLLGQGSNIQYF. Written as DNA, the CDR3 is TGTGCCAGCAGTGAAGCGCTTCAGTTGTTGGGACAGGGCTCAAACATTCAGTACTTC.

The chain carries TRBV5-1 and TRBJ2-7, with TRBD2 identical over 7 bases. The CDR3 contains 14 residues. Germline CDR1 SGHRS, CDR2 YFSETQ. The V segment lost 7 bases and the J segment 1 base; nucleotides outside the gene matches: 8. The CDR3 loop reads CASYGTTGSYEQYF. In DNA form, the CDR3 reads TGCGCCAGCTACGGGACTACCGGATCCTACGAGCAGTACTTC.

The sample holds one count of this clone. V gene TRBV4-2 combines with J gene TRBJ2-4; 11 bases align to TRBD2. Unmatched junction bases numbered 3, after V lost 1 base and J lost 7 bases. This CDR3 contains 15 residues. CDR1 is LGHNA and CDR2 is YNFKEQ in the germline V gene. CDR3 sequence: CASSQVLAGANIQYF. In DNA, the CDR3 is TGTGCCAGCAGCCAAGTACTAGCGGGAGCGAACATTCAGTACTTC.

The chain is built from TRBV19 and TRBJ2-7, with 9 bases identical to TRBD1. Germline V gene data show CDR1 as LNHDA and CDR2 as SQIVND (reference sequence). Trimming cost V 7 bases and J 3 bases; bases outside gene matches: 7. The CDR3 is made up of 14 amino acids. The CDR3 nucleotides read TGTGCCAGTAAGAAAGGGACAGGGAACTACGAGCAGTACTTC. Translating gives CASKKGTGNYEQYF.

The CDR3 DNA follows: TGTGCCAGCAGTACGACTAGCGGGAACACAGATACGCAGTATTTT. It encodes CASSTTSGNTDTQYF. The rearrangement joins TRBV6-6 to TRBJ2-3; TRBD2 aligns across 11 bases. Germline V gene lookup returns CDR1 MNHNY and CDR2 SVGAGI (reference sequence). The CDR3 has 15 amino acids. The J segment lost 2 bases and the V segment lost 5 bases, leaving 3 bases of the junction unmatched.

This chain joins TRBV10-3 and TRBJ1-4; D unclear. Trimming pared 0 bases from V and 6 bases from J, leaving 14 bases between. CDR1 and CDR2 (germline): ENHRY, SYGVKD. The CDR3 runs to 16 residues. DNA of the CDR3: TGTGCCATCAGTGAGTCTTTCGGGGTTGGAGATGAAAAACTGTTTTTT. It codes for CAISESFGVGDEKLFF.

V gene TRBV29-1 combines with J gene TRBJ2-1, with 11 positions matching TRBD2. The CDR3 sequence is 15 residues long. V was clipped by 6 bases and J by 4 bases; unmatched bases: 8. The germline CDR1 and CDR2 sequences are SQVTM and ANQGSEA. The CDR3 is CSVETGTSGYNEQFF. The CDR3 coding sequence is TGCAGCGTGGAGACGGGGACTAGCGGATACAATGAGCAGTTCTTC.

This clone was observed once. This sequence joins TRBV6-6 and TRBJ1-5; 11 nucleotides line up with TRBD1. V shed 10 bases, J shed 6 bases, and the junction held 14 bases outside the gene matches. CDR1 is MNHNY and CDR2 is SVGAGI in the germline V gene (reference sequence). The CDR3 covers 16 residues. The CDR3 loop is CATNPGQGVSAQPQHF. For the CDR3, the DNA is TGTGCCACAAACCCGGGACAGGGGGTATCAGCTCAGCCCCAGCATTTT.